The entry below describes one T cell receptor beta chain. TCRdb's copy holds only in-frame clones and misses some; the assay was immunoSEQ multiplex PCR. This sample has some 900,000 clones, with over 60% found just once. The record originates from a study of shared clonotypes between healthy human individuals. Per germline, CDR1 MNHNY and CDR2 SVGAGI (reference sequence). The CDR3 spans 15 residues. Trimming pared 3 bases from V and 0 bases from J, leaving 6 bases between. Splitting the CD4+ cells yielded a CD45RA+ naive subset and a CD45RA-negative memory subset. The sequenced sample was memory CD4+ T cells sorted from blood. Subset: CD45RA-negative fraction. The J gene is TRBJ2-6, the V gene TRBV6-6; D call uncertain. The source is a young man in good health. CDR3 loop: CASSYTDSGANVLTF. The CDR3 region has the DNA TGTGCCAGCAGTTATACAGACTCTGGGGCCAACGTCCTGACTTTC.